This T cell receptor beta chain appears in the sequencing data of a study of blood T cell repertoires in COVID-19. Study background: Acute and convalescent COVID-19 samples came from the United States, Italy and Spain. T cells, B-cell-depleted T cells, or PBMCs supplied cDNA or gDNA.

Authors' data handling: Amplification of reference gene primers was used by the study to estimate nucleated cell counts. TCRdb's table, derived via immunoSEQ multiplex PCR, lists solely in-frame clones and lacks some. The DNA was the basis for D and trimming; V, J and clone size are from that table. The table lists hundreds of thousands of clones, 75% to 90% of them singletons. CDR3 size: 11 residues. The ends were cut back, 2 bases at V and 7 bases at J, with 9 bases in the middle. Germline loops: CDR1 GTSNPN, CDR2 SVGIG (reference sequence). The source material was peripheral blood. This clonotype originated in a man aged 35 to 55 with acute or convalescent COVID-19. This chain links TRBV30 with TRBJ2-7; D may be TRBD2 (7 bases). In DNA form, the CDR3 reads TGTGCCTGGAGTAGGGGGGGGGAGCAGTACTTC. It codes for CAWSRGGEQYF.